The rows below give T cell receptor beta chains drawn from one sample of a study of blood T cell repertoires in COVID-19. The table came from immunoSEQ multiplex PCR; TCRdb's copy has only in-frame clones and leaves some out. This table holds a few hundred thousand clones, approximately 91% found once. Sequencing used peripheral blood. Source of these receptors: a man aged 45-65 years with COVID-19, enrolled during active disease. CDR3s include the opening cysteine and the closing phenylalanine or tryptophan. Each record gives: clone size, D gene, J gene, V gene, CDR3 DNA, CDR3 protein. D genes are given only for firm matches. Size is stated for part of the rows, as once, few or many counts, or as a class when the clone is expanded.

abundance: .; d_gene: TRBD2; j_gene: TRBJ2-3; v_gene: TRBV9; CDR3nt: TGTGCCAGCAGCGGTAGCGGGGTGAGCACAGATACGCAGTATTTT; CDR3aa: CASSGSGVSTDTQYF
abundance: .; d_gene: .; j_gene: TRBJ1-5; v_gene: TRBV3-1/TRBV3-2; CDR3nt: TGTGCCAGCAGCTTAGGGGTAGGGCAGCCCCAGCATTTT; CDR3aa: CASSLGVGQPQHF
abundance: once; d_gene: .; j_gene: TRBJ1-1; v_gene: TRBV19; CDR3nt: TGTGCCAGTAGTGCCCGTGGCAGGGAGGTTCGAGGCACTGAAGCTTTCTTT; CDR3aa: CASSARGREVRGTEAFF
abundance: .; d_gene: TRBD2; j_gene: TRBJ2-5; v_gene: TRBV19; CDR3nt: TGTGCCAGTAGCCCGGGAGGGGAGACCCAGTACTTC; CDR3aa: CASSPGGETQYF
abundance: .; d_gene: TRBD1; j_gene: TRBJ1-6; v_gene: TRBV19; CDR3nt: TGTGCCAGTAGTCCGGGGACAGGGGTTAAATCACCCCTCCACTTT; CDR3aa: CASSPGTGVKSPLHF
abundance: .; d_gene: .; j_gene: TRBJ2-5; v_gene: TRBV7-2; CDR3nt: TGTGCCAGCAGCCAGTCGGTTCTGCCACAGTACCAAGAGACCCAGTACTTC; CDR3aa: CASSQSVLPQYQETQYF
abundance: .; d_gene: TRBD2; j_gene: TRBJ2-7; v_gene: TRBV5-8; CDR3nt: TGTGCCAGCAGCTGGGGGCTACTAGCGGTCCGAAACTCCTACGAGCAGTACTTC; CDR3aa: CASSWGLLAVRNSYEQYF
abundance: .; d_gene: .; j_gene: TRBJ2-1; v_gene: TRBV28; CDR3nt: TGTGCCAGCAACGGGGTACACGACGAGCAGTTCTTC; CDR3aa: CASNGVHDEQFF
abundance: .; d_gene: TRBD1; j_gene: TRBJ1-6; v_gene: TRBV18; CDR3nt: TGTGCCAGCTCACCACGGAGACAGGGGGCAGAATCACCCCTCCACTTT; CDR3aa: CASSPRRQGAESPLHF
abundance: .; d_gene: TRBD1; j_gene: TRBJ1-1; v_gene: TRBV6-1; CDR3nt: TGTGCCAGCAGTGAAGCGGGACAGGGCGACACTGAAGCTTTCTTT; CDR3aa: CASSEAGQGDTEAFF
abundance: .; d_gene: TRBD2; j_gene: TRBJ2-7; v_gene: TRBV11-1; CDR3nt: TGTGCCAGCAGCTCACCGGGACTAGTTTACGAGCAGTACTTC; CDR3aa: CASSSPGLVYEQYF
abundance: .; d_gene: .; j_gene: TRBJ2-7; v_gene: TRBV7-8; CDR3nt: TGTGCCAGCAGCCGAACTAGCGAGCAGTACTTC; CDR3aa: CASSRTSEQYF
abundance: .; d_gene: .; j_gene: TRBJ1-1; v_gene: TRBV6-6; CDR3nt: TGTGCCAGCAGTTACTCAGAAGGGGTGGGCACTGAAGCTTTCTTT; CDR3aa: CASSYSEGVGTEAFF
abundance: .; d_gene: TRBD1; j_gene: TRBJ2-6; v_gene: TRBV28; CDR3nt: TGTGCCAGCAGTTTTATTGGACAGGGCAGCTCTGGGGCCAACGTCCTGACTTTC; CDR3aa: CASSFIGQGSSGANVLTF
abundance: few; d_gene: TRBD2; j_gene: TRBJ2-7; v_gene: TRBV5-1; CDR3nt: TGCGCCAGCAGCTTGGCCGGGACTAGCGGGGGCAGCTCCTACGAGCAGTACTTC; CDR3aa: CASSLAGTSGGSSYEQYF
abundance: many; d_gene: TRBD1; j_gene: TRBJ1-2; v_gene: TRBV2; CDR3nt: TGTGCCAGCAGCGCATCGGACAGGGCCGAGGAGGGCTACACCTTC; CDR3aa: CASSASDRAEEGYTF
abundance: .; d_gene: TRBD2; j_gene: TRBJ2-3; v_gene: TRBV9; CDR3nt: TGTGCCAGCAGCGTAGCTACGGCGGGAGTGGCAGATACGCAGTATTTT; CDR3aa: CASSVATAGVADTQYF
abundance: .; d_gene: TRBD1; j_gene: TRBJ1-1; v_gene: TRBV28; CDR3nt: TGTGCCAGCACCCCAGGGGACAGTATGGGGTGGGGCACTGAAGCTTTCTTT; CDR3aa: CASTPGDSMGWGTEAFF
abundance: .; d_gene: TRBD1; j_gene: TRBJ1-2; v_gene: TRBV28; CDR3nt: TGTGCCAGCAGTTTAAATCGAGGGGGCCTTCGCGGCTACACCTTC; CDR3aa: CASSLNRGGLRGYTF
abundance: .; d_gene: TRBD1; j_gene: TRBJ1-1; v_gene: TRBV24-1; CDR3nt: TGTGCCACCAGTGATTCGAGACAGGGGGGGACTGAAGCTTTCTTT; CDR3aa: CATSDSRQGGTEAFF
abundance: .; d_gene: TRBD2; j_gene: TRBJ2-5; v_gene: TRBV7-3; CDR3nt: TGTGCCAGCAGCTTAGCGGGAGGGGAGACCCAGTACTTC; CDR3aa: CASSLAGGETQYF
abundance: .; d_gene: TRBD1; j_gene: TRBJ2-7; v_gene: TRBV5-4; CDR3nt: TGTGCCAGCAGCCCGGACAGGGCGACCTACGAGCAGTACTTC; CDR3aa: CASSPDRATYEQYF
abundance: .; d_gene: TRBD2; j_gene: TRBJ2-7; v_gene: TRBV30; CDR3nt: TGTGCCTGTTGGACTAGCGGGCCAACCTACGAGCAGTACTTC; CDR3aa: CACWTSGPTYEQYF
abundance: .; d_gene: .; j_gene: TRBJ1-2; v_gene: TRBV7-8; CDR3nt: TGTGCCAGCAGCTTAGCCCCCAGGGACTATGGCTACACCTTC; CDR3aa: CASSLAPRDYGYTF
abundance: .; d_gene: .; j_gene: TRBJ2-3; v_gene: TRBV4-2; CDR3nt: TGTGCCAGCAGCCACCCCCCCAGGCCAACTAGGACAGATACGCAGTATTTT; CDR3aa: CASSHPPRPTRTDTQYF
abundance: .; d_gene: .; j_gene: TRBJ2-6; v_gene: TRBV28; CDR3nt: TGTGCCAGCAGTTTATTAGCCGATTCTGGGGCCAACGTCCTGACTTTC; CDR3aa: CASSLLADSGANVLTF
abundance: .; d_gene: .; j_gene: TRBJ1-6; v_gene: TRBV7-2; CDR3nt: TGTGCCAGCAGCCAATTAGCATATTCACCCCTCCACTTT; CDR3aa: CASSQLAYSPLHF
abundance: .; d_gene: TRBD1; j_gene: TRBJ1-2; v_gene: TRBV10-1; CDR3nt: TGCGCCAGCAGGGAACGAAGGGACAGGGGGCTCTGTGGCTACACCTTC; CDR3aa: CASRERRDRGLCGYTF
abundance: .; d_gene: TRBD1; j_gene: TRBJ1-5; v_gene: TRBV13; CDR3nt: TGTGCCTGCCGGACAGGCCACAATCAGCCCCAGCATTTT; CDR3aa: CACRTGHNQPQHF
abundance: .; d_gene: TRBD1; j_gene: TRBJ2-6; v_gene: TRBV2; CDR3nt: TGTGCCAGCAGGACGGGACAGGGGTCTGGGGCCAACGTCCTGACTTTC; CDR3aa: CASRTGQGSGANVLTF
abundance: .; d_gene: TRBD2; j_gene: TRBJ2-1; v_gene: TRBV29-1; CDR3nt: TGCAGCGCAGGCAGGCTAGCGGGGGGTGAGCAGTTCTTC; CDR3aa: CSAGRLAGGEQFF
abundance: .; d_gene: TRBD2; j_gene: TRBJ2-1; v_gene: TRBV6-6; CDR3nt: TGTGCCAGCAGTCGACCCGGGACTAGCGGGAGTGATGAGCAGTTCTTC; CDR3aa: CASSRPGTSGSDEQFF
abundance: .; d_gene: .; j_gene: TRBJ1-3; v_gene: TRBV30; CDR3nt: TGTGCCTGGAGCGACACCTCGACGCGCGGAAACACCATATATTTT; CDR3aa: CAWSDTSTRGNTIYF
abundance: .; d_gene: .; j_gene: TRBJ2-3; v_gene: TRBV10-3; CDR3nt: TGTGCCATCAGTGCAGGGGCTGATACGCAGTATTTT; CDR3aa: CAISAGADTQYF
abundance: .; d_gene: .; j_gene: TRBJ2-3; v_gene: TRBV5-1; CDR3nt: TGCGCCAGCAGCTGGGAGCGGGGCACAGATACGCAGTATTTT; CDR3aa: CASSWERGTDTQYF
abundance: .; d_gene: TRBD2; j_gene: TRBJ2-2; v_gene: TRBV25-1; CDR3nt: TGTGCCAGCAGTGCAAATAGCGGGGGGTGGTACACCGGGGAGCTGTTTTTT; CDR3aa: CASSANSGGWYTGELFF
abundance: once; d_gene: .; j_gene: TRBJ2-3; v_gene: TRBV19; CDR3nt: TGTGCCAGTAGTCCCAAGGACAGAAGCACAGATACGCAGTATTTT; CDR3aa: CASSPKDRSTDTQYF
abundance: .; d_gene: .; j_gene: TRBJ2-2; v_gene: TRBV7-3; CDR3nt: TGTGCCAGCAGCTTCAGGGCCACCGGGGAGCTGTTTTTT; CDR3aa: CASSFRATGELFF
abundance: .; d_gene: TRBD1; j_gene: TRBJ2-3; v_gene: TRBV7-3; CDR3nt: TGTGCCAGCAGCCAAGTCGGGACAGACACAGATACGCAGTATTTT; CDR3aa: CASSQVGTDTDTQYF
abundance: .; d_gene: .; j_gene: TRBJ2-7; v_gene: TRBV29-1; CDR3nt: TGCAGCGTTGAGGCCAGGGCGAGTGAGCAGTACTTC; CDR3aa: CSVEARASEQYF
abundance: .; d_gene: TRBD1; j_gene: TRBJ1-5; v_gene: TRBV7-6; CDR3nt: TGTGCCAGCAGCCCCAAGACAGGGAACGGCAATCAGCCCCAGCATTTT; CDR3aa: CASSPKTGNGNQPQHF
abundance: .; d_gene: .; j_gene: TRBJ2-7; v_gene: TRBV9; CDR3nt: TGTGCCAGCAGCAAAGGGGGAGGGGGTGCCCACGAGCAGTACTTC; CDR3aa: CASSKGGGGAHEQYF
abundance: .; d_gene: .; j_gene: TRBJ1-2; v_gene: TRBV7-2; CDR3nt: TGTGCCAGCAGCTTAGATGACACAACCTGGTATGGCTACACCTTC; CDR3aa: CASSLDDTTWYGYTF
abundance: .; d_gene: .; j_gene: TRBJ2-3; v_gene: TRBV3-1/TRBV3-2; CDR3nt: TGTGCCAGCAGCCAAGTTGGAGGACCTAGCACAGATACGCAGTATTTT; CDR3aa: CASSQVGGPSTDTQYF
abundance: .; d_gene: TRBD2; j_gene: TRBJ2-7; v_gene: TRBV11-2; CDR3nt: TGTGCCAGCAGCTTAGTTTCTAGCGGGAGCTCCTACGAGCAGTACTTC; CDR3aa: CASSLVSSGSSYEQYF
abundance: .; d_gene: .; j_gene: TRBJ1-1; v_gene: TRBV14; CDR3nt: TGTGCCAGCAGCCAATGGCAGCCCGGGGACACTGAAGCTTTCTTT; CDR3aa: CASSQWQPGDTEAFF